These 27 T cell receptor beta chains were all obtained from the same sample, sequenced in a study of blood T cells in healthy people across ages (dated by TCRdb to 2013 to 2016). Library preparation employed 5' RACE. Reads for this sample came from an Illumina HiSeq 2500. A second roughly 6 to 12 cycle PCR used a sample-barcoded 5' primer and a J-beta primer mix. The raw public reads went through TCRdb reprocessing: fastp at Q25, MiXCR clone calling, in-frame beta chains kept. Rows merge per CDR3 protein into single entries with the most common DNA and genes. For this sample there are roughly 410,000 distinct CDR3 sequences; over 45% appear just once. Clones ranked in the top ten supply 45% to 55% of the sample. What was sequenced was blood. The receptors stem from a man between 60 and 70 years old in good health.

The J gene is TRBJ2-1, the V gene TRBV6-1; 7 positions agree with TRBD2. Germline CDR1 and CDR2: MNHNS and SASEGT. The length of the CDR3 is 17 residues. The junction had 9 bases not matched to a gene; V was cut back by 0 bases and J by 4 bases. Here the CDR3 reads CASSEAAAGNSYNEQFF. CDR3 sequence (DNA): TGTGCCAGCAGTGAAGCGGCAGCGGGGAACTCTTACAATGAGCAGTTCTTC.

The V call is TRBV19, the J call TRBJ2-1, with 11 bases identical to TRBD2. The CDR3 sequence is 15 residues long. Looked up from germline, CDR1 is LNHDA and CDR2 is SQIVND (reference sequence). Unmatched junction bases numbered 10, after V lost 9 bases and J lost 6 bases. The DNA for the CDR3 is TGTGCCAGCGACCGTAGCGGGGGGGCAGCCAATGAGCAGTTCTTC. It encodes CASDRSGGAANEQFF.

To note about this clonotype: Because the CDR3's place on the DNA is in doubt, the DNA is left out and the CDR3 is given as listed by TCRdb. V is TRBV20-1 and J is TRBJ2-1; the D call in the table, TRBD2, was not verified against the DNA. Germline CDR1 is DFQATT and CDR2 is SNEGSKA (reference sequence). The CDR3 totals 16 residues, both ends included. CDR3 protein: CSASTSAVLDGNEQFF.

V and J are TRBV6-5 and TRBJ2-7; tentative D call: TRBD1 (6 bases). CDR1 and CDR2 from the germline V gene are MNHEY and SVGAGI. There are 13 residues in the CDR3. V was trimmed by 5 bases and J by 3 bases, leaving 11 bases between them. The CDR3 DNA reads TGTGCCAGCAGTACAGGGTATCACTACGAGCAGTACTTC. Amino acid sequence: CASSTGYHYEQYF.

The chain links TRBV4-2 to TRBJ2-1, with TRBD2 matching over 7 bases. The CDR3 extends over 16 amino acids. Germline V gene data show CDR1 as LGHNA and CDR2 as YNFKEQ. Trimming cost V 4 bases and J 1 base; bases outside gene matches: 7. CDR3 loop: CASSPGSGKSYNEQFF. The CDR3 coding sequence is TGTGCCAGCAGCCCCGGAAGCGGGAAGTCCTACAATGAGCAGTTCTTC.

V and J are TRBV7-9 and TRBJ2-4; 12 positions agree with TRBD2. This CDR3 has 15 amino acids. Germline CDR1 SEHNR, CDR2 FQNEAQ (reference sequence). Losses at the gene ends were 5 bases for V and 7 bases for J; bases not matched to a gene: 6. CDR3 loop: CASSATSGGFNIQYF. The CDR3 DNA follows: TGTGCCAGCAGCGCCACTAGCGGGGGGTTCAACATTCAGTACTTC.

Comment on this clonotype: One end of the junction varies from germline; a read error may be responsible. CDR3 amino acids: CASSYSNRNSGANVLTF. The CDR3 DNA reads TGCGCCAGCAGTTACTCGAACCGAAACTCCGGGGCCAACGTCCTGACTTTC. V gene TRBV6-6 combines with J gene TRBJ2-6; D remains ambiguous. The germline gives CDR1 MNHNY, CDR2 SVGAGI (reference sequence). CDR3 length: 17 residues.

This chain links TRBV28 with TRBJ1-4, with TRBD1 identical over 7 bases. The V and J ends lost 6 bases and 3 bases, in that order; junction bases with no gene match: 4. CDR1 MDHEN and CDR2 SYDVKM come from the germline V gene. The CDR3 spans 14 residues. The CDR3 spells CASRMTGSNEKLFF. In DNA, the CDR3 is TGTGCCAGCAGGATGACAGGGTCTAATGAAAAACTGTTTTTT.

In its sample, this clonotype was seen many times. The chain recombines TRBV20-1 with TRBJ2-3; D might be TRBD1 (6 bases). CDR1 and CDR2 from the germline V gene are DFQATT and SNEGSKA (reference sequence). This CDR3 region has 15 residues. The V end was cut by 5 bases, the J end by 6 bases, with 21 bases between. CDR3 nucleotide sequence: TGCAGTGCTTCACCGCCCGGGACAAAGGGGGATACGCAGTATTTT. It yields the protein CSASPPGTKGDTQYF.

This sequence joins TRBV28 and TRBJ1-1, with D hard to call. CDR3 length equals 16 residues. V lost 6 bases to trimming and J lost 1 base, with 18 bases between them. In germline, CDR1 is MDHEN, CDR2 SYDVKM. The CDR3 coding sequence is TGTGCCAGCAGCTCGTTGTTGGGAGCCGGGAACACTGAAGCTTTCTTT. Protein: CASSSLLGAGNTEAFF.

For the CDR3, the DNA is TGCAGCGGCCAAGTGGGAGTAGGTAAAGAGACCCAGTACTTC. It specifies CSGQVGVGKETQYF. The J gene is TRBJ2-5, the V gene TRBV29-1, with D maybe TRBD2 (5 bases). This CDR3 region has 14 residues. From germline, CDR1 is SQVTM and CDR2 ANQGSEA. V was clipped by 7 bases and J by 3 bases, with 18 bases between them.

This clonotype was picked up many times. V is TRBV2 and J is TRBJ2-1, with 10 bases fitting TRBD2. J lost 2 bases, V lost 6 bases, and 4 bases had no gene match. Germline-derived CDR1 and CDR2 are SNHLY and FYNNEI. The length of the CDR3 is 15 residues. This chain's CDR3 is CASSVAGGPYNEQFF. The DNA of the CDR3 is TGTGCCAGCAGCGTAGCGGGAGGCCCCTACAATGAGCAGTTCTTC.

The rearrangement joins TRBV12-3 or TRBV12-4 to TRBJ2-3; the match to TRBD2 covers 8 bases. The CDR3 loop spans 14 amino acids. With 10 bases clipped from V and 3 bases from J, the junction kept 9 bases outside the gene matches. The CDR3 loop is CATKPGLETDTQYF. The CDR3 coding sequence is TGTGCCACCAAGCCGGGACTAGAGACAGATACGCAGTATTTT.

This clonotype was seen only a few times. The genes are TRBV28 and TRBJ2-3; perhaps D is TRBD1 or TRBD2 (5 bases each). This CDR3 comprises 14 residues. Germline values: CDR1 MDHEN, CDR2 SYDVKM. The ends were cut back, 3 bases at V and 9 bases at J, with 16 bases in the middle. The CDR3 DNA reads TGTGCCAGCAGTTTGAGAGGGGTATCGTCAACGCAGTATTTT. It translates to CASSLRGVSSTQYF. The full variable domain, with the rest looked up from reference TRBV28 and TRBJ2-3, is DVKVTQSSRYLVKRTGEKVFLECVQDMDHENMFWYRQDPGLGLRLIYFSYDVKMKEKGDIPEGYSVSREKKERFSLILESASTNQTSMYLCASSLRGVSSTQYFGPGTRLTVL.

The chain couples TRBV20-1 to TRBJ2-1; 10 bases are a match to TRBD1. Germline-derived CDR1 and CDR2 are DFQATT and SNEGSKA (reference sequence). The CDR3 has 13 amino acids. With 6 bases clipped from V and 8 bases from J, the junction kept 7 bases outside the gene matches. Written as DNA, the CDR3 is TGCAGTGCCCCGGGACAGGGGCGTGATGAGCAGTTCTTC. This translates into CSAPGQGRDEQFF.

This clonotype has ten or more counts. The V gene is TRBV29-1, the J gene TRBJ2-7; tentative D call: TRBD1 (6 bases). Trimming removed 4 bases at V and 0 bases at J, with 7 bases between. The CDR3 is 12 amino acids. Germline V gives CDR1 SQVTM, CDR2 ANQGSEA. CDR3 loop: CSVAGHSYEQYF. The CDR3 coding sequence is TGCAGCGTTGCGGGACACTCCTACGAGCAGTACTTC.

This clonotype was seen many times. The rearrangement joins TRBV7-2 to TRBJ2-5; D is perhaps TRBD1 (6 bases). This CDR3 has 15 amino acids. Germline CDR1 reads SGHTA; CDR2 reads FQGNSA. V lost 1 base to trimming and J lost 4 bases, with 13 bases between them. The CDR3 protein is CASSLDLHRAETQYF. Written as DNA, the CDR3 is TGTGCCAGCAGCTTAGACCTCCACAGGGCAGAGACCCAGTACTTC.

The V call is TRBV7-2, the J call TRBJ2-1, with 15 bases fitting TRBD2. The CDR3 runs to 18 residues. Trimming removed 4 bases from V and 5 bases from J; junction bases left unmatched: 9. The germline gives CDR1 SGHTA, CDR2 FQGNSA. CDR3 in DNA: TGTGCCAGCAGCTCCCCAGGACTAGCGGGAGGGTCCCACAATGAGCAGTTCTTC. Translation: CASSSPGLAGGSHNEQFF.

This clonotype appeared many times. The chain joins TRBV4-1 to TRBJ2-5; D assignment may be TRBD1 or TRBD2 (7 bases each). The ends were cut back, 8 bases at V and 1 base at J, with 17 bases in the middle. Germline CDR1 is MGHRA and CDR2 is YSYEKL. The CDR3 length is 15 residues. CDR3 sequence reads: CASRETGTIQETQYF. The CDR3 nucleotides are TGCGCCAGCCGCGAGACAGGGACTATCCAAGAGACCCAGTACTTC.

This chain joins TRBV6-5 and TRBJ2-3; perhaps TRBD1 as D (6 bases). Trimming removed 10 bases from V and 3 bases from J, with 11 bases in between. CDR1 is MNHEY, CDR2 SVGAGI, per germline. The length of the CDR3 is 12 residues. CDR3 in amino acids: CATRRGTDTQYF. The CDR3 DNA is TGTGCCACTCGCAGGGGTACAGATACGCAGTATTTT.

J is TRBJ2-7 and V is TRBV6-1; no definite D call. The V end was cut by 6 bases, the J end by 3 bases, with 9 bases between. CDR1 and CDR2 from the germline V gene are MNHNS and SASEGT. The CDR3 spans 12 residues. In DNA, the CDR3 is TGTGCCAGCAGGAAGGAAGACTACGAGCAGTACTTC. This codes for CASRKEDYEQYF.

This clonotype came up a few times. The chain has TRBV6-6 and TRBJ1-2; maybe TRBD1 (5 bases). The CDR3 length is 12 residues. Germline V gene lookup returns CDR1 MNHNY and CDR2 SVGAGI (reference sequence). Trimming removed 7 bases at V and 3 bases at J, with 9 bases between. In DNA, the CDR3 is TGTGCCAGCAATGCAGGGTACTATGGCTACACCTTC. Protein sequence: CASNAGYYGYTF.

This chain uses TRBV12-5 with TRBJ2-7; D could derive from TRBD1 or TRBD2 (6 bases each). CDR1 is LGHNT, CDR2 FRNRAP, per germline. The V end lost 6 bases, the J end lost 3 bases, and 18 bases lay between the germline ends. The CDR3 covers 15 residues. The CDR3 sequence: CASGQEGGSRYEQYF. The CDR3 coding sequence is TGTGCTAGTGGCCAGGAGGGGGGCTCTCGCTACGAGCAGTACTTC. The full variable domain, completed using reference TRBV12-5 and TRBJ2-7, is DARVTQTPRHKVTEMGQEVTMRCQPILGHNTVFWYRQTMMQGLELLAYFRNRAPLDDSGMPKDRFSAEMPDATLATLKIQPSEPRDSAVYFCASGQEGGSRYEQYFGPGTRLTVT.

With regard to this clonotype: One end of the junction varies from germline; a read error may be responsible. V is TRBV7-7 and J is TRBJ2-3; D gene unclear. CDR1 is SSHAT and CDR2 is FNYEAQ in the germline V gene (reference sequence). CDR3 length: 14 residues. In DNA, the CDR3 is TGTGCTAGCAGCTTAGAACGTAACACAGATACGCAGTATTTT. Translated, it gives CASSLERNTDTQYF.

This clonotype was recorded many times. The V call is TRBV20-1, the J call TRBJ1-1; perhaps TRBD1 as D (5 bases). V lost 4 bases and J lost 10, with 16 bases in between. Germline V CDR1 and CDR2: DFQATT, SNEGSKA (reference sequence). The CDR3 is made up of 12 amino acids. The CDR3 region is CSANGAGFGAFF. Here the CDR3 DNA reads TGCAGTGCTAATGGGGCGGGATTTGGAGCTTTCTTT.

The V call is TRBV29-1, the J call TRBJ1-2; a weak D match, TRBD1 (6 bases). Per the germline V gene, CDR1 is SQVTM and CDR2 is ANQGSEA. V gave up 6 bases and J gave up 7 bases, with 9 bases separating them. The CDR3 loop spans 10 amino acids. The CDR3 is CSVGDTGYTF. The CDR3 nucleotides read TGCAGCGTGGGGGACACTGGCTACACCTTC.

This clonotype has at least ten counts. V is TRBV6-5 and J is TRBJ2-1; 9 bases are a match to TRBD2. The CDR3 is 15 residues long. V lost 6 bases, J lost 5 bases, and 8 bases stayed unmatched. The germline V gene encodes CDR1 MNHEY and CDR2 SVGAGI. The CDR3 nucleotides are TGTGCCAGCAGCATAGCGGGAGTTAGCCACAATGAGCAGTTCTTC. It translates to CASSIAGVSHNEQFF.